This T cell receptor (beta chain) was identified in a study of identifying expanded T cells in peripheral blood. Clones were read by immunoSEQ multiplex PCR, and TCRdb kept only the in-frame ones, dropping some. The table lists around 82,000 clones, 80% to 85% of them singletons. Study-wide findings and caveats: Over two and four weeks, about 15 and 18 clones changed, versus more than 1 between replicates.

The ends lost 5 bases at V and 2 bases at J; junction bases unmatched: 8. The V gene's germline CDR1 is MDHEN and CDR2 SYDVKM. The CDR3 sequence is 15 residues long. As to this clone: Its antigen remains unknown.

The chain combines TRBV28 with TRBJ2-5; the match to TRBD1 covers 7 bases. This receptor was identified in a person aged 18-70 years in good health. The source material was blood. The DNA for the CDR3 is TGTGCCAGCAGTGACACAGGGACAGAACAAGAGACCCAGTACTTC. Protein product: CASSDTGTEQETQYF.